The rows below give T cell receptor beta chains drawn from one sample of a study of blood T cell repertoires in COVID-19. This table comes from immunoSEQ multiplex PCR, and its TCRdb copy is limited to in-frame clones, with some not included. There are some 120,000 clones in the sample; under 95% occur only once, and around 4.6% lies in the top ten. Sequencing used peripheral blood. These receptors were taken from a man in his 60s with COVID-19, enrolled during active disease. Both conserved end residues are part of each CDR3. Fields, in order: V gene, CDR3 protein.

>TRBV4-1
CASSQDRYGYTF
>TRBV7-2
CASSYTGAPNTEAFF
>TRBV6-5
CASSWGQNTGELFF
>TRBV30
CAWTLARGETQYF
>TRBV19
CASSNQQGLYGYTF
>TRBV5-1
CASSPRTSGPTDTQYF
>TRBV7-2
CASSLGQGRAETQYF
>TRBV2
CASSLEGSNQPQHF
>TRBV7-9
CASLRGIGTSGIEEQFF
>TRBV15
CATSRVPTGVHGYTF
>TRBV7-3
CASSSGDSPTGELFF
>TRBV11-2
CASSPPEGIDTQYF
>TRBV2
CASSATGGTETQYF
>TRBV4-1
CASSQEPHVSSGNTIYF
>TRBV19
CASSIIGGRVSYNEQFF
>TRBV11-2
CASSLLLAFSTDTQYF
>TRBV10-2
CASSEPRQATNEKLFF
>TRBV4-2
CASSFLTGENEKLFF
>TRBV7-9
CASSLAGQGSNQPQHF
>TRBV9
CASSVGPGKNEKLFF
>TRBV12-3/TRBV12-4
CASDDQGGYGYTF
>TRBV5-4
CASNPGGTDTDTQYF
>TRBV6-2/TRBV6-3
CASSWDRVAETGELFF
>TRBV29-1
CSVEPSGSTDTQYF
>TRBV28
CASGRGLYEQYF
>TRBV19
CASSIVGSNDNEQFF
>TRBV2
CASSEGEDEQFF
>TRBV28
CASSFSVSAYEQYF
>TRBV28
CASRIPVPELNTEAFF
>TRBV10-2
CASSVDFGTAEAFF
>TRBV19
CASKKAGAFGPNNEQFF
>TRBV5-4
CASSLGSGWETQYF
>TRBV6-4
CASSPAPNYGYTF
>TRBV5-1
CASSWGEGEVTQYF
>TRBV5-1
CASSLGGDTSPLHF
>TRBV15
CATSRDPGYGRNQPQHF
>TRBV4-1
CASSLRQGIDTEAFF
>TRBV29-1
CSASKAGGKDTQYF
>TRBV2
CASSVGQGAGQPQHF
>TRBV30
CAWSDRPDRRNTEAFF
>TRBV11-2
CASSSYWTGGDEQFF
>TRBV30
CAWRKGQGETQYF
>TRBV7-9
CASSAGPTRSTEAFF
>TRBV7-9
CASSLGDRTYEQYF
>TRBV5-5
CASSPGQTSGSSGETQYF
>TRBV4-1
CASSPPLPRPGGYTF
>TRBV4-2
CASSQEVRDSYNEQFF
>TRBV7-8
CASSPEAGGPSYNEQFF
>TRBV19
CASSGLAGGSAYEQYF